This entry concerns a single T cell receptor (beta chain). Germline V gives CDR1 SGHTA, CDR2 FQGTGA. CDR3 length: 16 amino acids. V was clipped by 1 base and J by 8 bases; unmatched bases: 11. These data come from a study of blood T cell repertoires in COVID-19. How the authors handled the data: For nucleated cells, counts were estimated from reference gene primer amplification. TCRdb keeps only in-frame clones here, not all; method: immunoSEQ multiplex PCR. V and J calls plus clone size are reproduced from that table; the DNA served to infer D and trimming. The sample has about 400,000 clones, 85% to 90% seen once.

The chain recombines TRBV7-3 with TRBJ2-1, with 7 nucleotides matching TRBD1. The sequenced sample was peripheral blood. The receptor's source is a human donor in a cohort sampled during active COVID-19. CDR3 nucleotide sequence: TGTGCCAGCAGCTTAAATGGGCAGGGGGTAGGAGATGAGCAGTTCTTC. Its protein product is CASSLNGQGVGDEQFF.